This TCR beta chain was profiled in a study of T cell changes during pregnancy in multiple sclerosis. The data were produced by immunoSEQ multiplex PCR, yet TCRdb's version contains in-frame clones alone and is incomplete. The data show 70,000 to 100,000 clones, with about 92% seen just once and over 1.5% held by the top ten. V dropped 6 bases and J dropped 6 bases, with 11 bases sitting between them. This CDR3 is built from 13 residues. Germline lookup yields CDR1 MGHRA and CDR2 YSYEKL. The chain links TRBV4-1 to TRBJ1-4; D ambiguous. The sequence came from a female donor with multiple sclerosis, enrolled in a pregnancy study. This sample comprised peripheral blood, obtained in the first trimester of pregnancy. CDR3 loop: CASSHSSYEKLFF. The CDR3 DNA sequence: TGCGCCAGCAGTCACAGTTCCTATGAAAAACTGTTTTTT.